This T cell receptor beta chain was profiled in a study of blood T cells in healthy people across ages. CDR3 length equals 13 residues. CDR1 and CDR2 (germline): SGHTA, FQGNSA. The V end lost 6 bases, the J end lost 4 bases, and 13 bases lay between the germline ends. The use of a sample-barcoded 5' primer and a J-beta primer mix characterized a second PCR of about 6 to 11 cycles. TCRdb re-analysed the 5' RACE reads in MiXCR, keeping a single row per CDR3 protein. This table holds about 900,000 distinct CDR3 sequences, roughly 50% found once. This clonotype has just a few counts. Sequencing was performed on blood. The chain employs TRBV7-2 and TRBJ2-7; D not certain. This sequence originates from a man aged 25-40 years in good health. The CDR3 DNA sequence: TGTGCCAGCAGTCCCGCCCATCCTTACGAGCAGTACTTC. It yields the protein CASSPAHPYEQYF.